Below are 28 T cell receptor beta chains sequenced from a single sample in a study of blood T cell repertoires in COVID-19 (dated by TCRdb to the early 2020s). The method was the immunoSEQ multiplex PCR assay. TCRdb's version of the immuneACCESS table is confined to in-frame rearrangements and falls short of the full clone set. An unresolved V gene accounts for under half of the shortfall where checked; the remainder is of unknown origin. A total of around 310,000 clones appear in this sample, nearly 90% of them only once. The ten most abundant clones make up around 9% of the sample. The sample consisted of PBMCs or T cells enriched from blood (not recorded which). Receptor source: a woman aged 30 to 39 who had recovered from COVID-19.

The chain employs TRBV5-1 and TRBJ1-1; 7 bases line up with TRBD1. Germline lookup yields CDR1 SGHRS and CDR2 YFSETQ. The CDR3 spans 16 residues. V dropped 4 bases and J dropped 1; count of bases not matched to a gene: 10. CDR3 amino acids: CASSLTSGTANTEAFF. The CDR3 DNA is TGCGCCAGCAGCCTGACTTCTGGGACAGCGAACACTGAAGCTTTCTTT.

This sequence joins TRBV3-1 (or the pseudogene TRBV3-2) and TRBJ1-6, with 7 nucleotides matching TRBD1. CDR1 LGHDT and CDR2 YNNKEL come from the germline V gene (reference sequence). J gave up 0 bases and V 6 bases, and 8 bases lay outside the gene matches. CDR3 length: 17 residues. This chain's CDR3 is CASSHGTASSYNSPLHF. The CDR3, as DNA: TGTGCCAGCAGTCATGGGACAGCCAGCTCCTATAATTCACCCCTCCACTTT.

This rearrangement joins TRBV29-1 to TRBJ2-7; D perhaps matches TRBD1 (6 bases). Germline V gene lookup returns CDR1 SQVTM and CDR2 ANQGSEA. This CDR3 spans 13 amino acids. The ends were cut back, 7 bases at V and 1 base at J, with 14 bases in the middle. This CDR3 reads CSAQGLSSYEQYF. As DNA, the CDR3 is TGCAGCGCACAGGGTCTGAGTTCCTACGAGCAGTACTTC.

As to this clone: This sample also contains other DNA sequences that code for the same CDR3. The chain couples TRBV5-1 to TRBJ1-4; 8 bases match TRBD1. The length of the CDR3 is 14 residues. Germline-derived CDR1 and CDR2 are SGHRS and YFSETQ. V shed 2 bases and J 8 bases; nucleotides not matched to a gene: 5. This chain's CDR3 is CASSLGQGSEKLFF. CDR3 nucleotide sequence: TGCGCCAGCAGCTTAGGACAGGGCTCCGAAAAACTGTTTTTT.

The CDR3 here is CASSLLGGTGASYNEQFF. CDR3 bases: TGTGCCAGCAGCCTTCTCGGTGGGACAGGAGCCTCCTACAATGAGCAGTTCTTC. The chain has TRBV7-6 and TRBJ2-1; 8 bases fit TRBD1. With 5 bases clipped from V and 0 bases from J, the junction kept 12 bases outside the gene matches. CDR1 is SGHVS and CDR2 is FNYEAQ in the germline V gene. The CDR3 consists of 18 residues. Variable domain in full (rest from reference TRBV7-6 and TRBJ2-1): GAGVSQSPRYKVTKRGQDVALRCDPISGHVSLYWYRQALGQGPEFLTYFNYEAQQDKSGLPNDRFSAERPEGSISTLTIQRTEQRDSAMYRCASSLLGGTGASYNEQFFGPGTRLTVL.

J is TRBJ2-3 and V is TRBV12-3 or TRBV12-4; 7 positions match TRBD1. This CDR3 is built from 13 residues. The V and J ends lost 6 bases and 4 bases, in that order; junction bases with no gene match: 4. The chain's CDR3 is CASSSTGADTQYF. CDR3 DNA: TGTGCCAGCAGCTCAACAGGGGCAGATACGCAGTATTTT.

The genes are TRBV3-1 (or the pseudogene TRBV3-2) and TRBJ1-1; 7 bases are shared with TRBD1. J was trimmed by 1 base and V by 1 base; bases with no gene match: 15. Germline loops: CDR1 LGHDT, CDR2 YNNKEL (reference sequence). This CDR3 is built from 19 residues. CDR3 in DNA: TGTGCCAGCAGCCAAGTTATGGTGGCAAGGGACAGCCGGAACACTGAAGCTTTCTTT. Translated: CASSQVMVARDSRNTEAFF.

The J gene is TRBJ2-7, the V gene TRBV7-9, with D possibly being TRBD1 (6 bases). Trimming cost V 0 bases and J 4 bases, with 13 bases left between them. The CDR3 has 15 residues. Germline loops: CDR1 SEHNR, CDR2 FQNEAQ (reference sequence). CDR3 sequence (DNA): TGTGCCAGCAGCTTAGCCCGGGACAATGCTTACGAGCAGTACTTC. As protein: CASSLARDNAYEQYF.

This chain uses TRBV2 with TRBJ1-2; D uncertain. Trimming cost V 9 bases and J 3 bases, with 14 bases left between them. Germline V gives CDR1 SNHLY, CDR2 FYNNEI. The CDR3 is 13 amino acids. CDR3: CARSDFLDYGYTF. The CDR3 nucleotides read TGTGCCAGATCCGACTTTCTTGACTATGGCTACACCTTC.

The CDR3, as DNA: TGTGCCAGCAGCTTCCCGACTAGCGGGTCCTACGAGCAGTACTTC. It yields the protein CASSFPTSGSYEQYF. V is TRBV5-6 and J is TRBJ2-7; 10 bases match TRBD2. The CDR3 length is 15 residues. Germline V gene lookup returns CDR1 SGHDT and CDR2 YYEEEE. The V and J ends lost 2 bases and 1 base, in that order; junction bases with no gene match: 3.

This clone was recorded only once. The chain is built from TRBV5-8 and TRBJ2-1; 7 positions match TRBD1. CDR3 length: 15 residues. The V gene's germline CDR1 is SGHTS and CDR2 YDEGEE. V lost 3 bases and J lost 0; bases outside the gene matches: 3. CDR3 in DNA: TGTGCCAGCAGCTCGGGACAGCTCTCCTACAATGAGCAGTTCTTC. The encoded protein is CASSSGQLSYNEQFF.

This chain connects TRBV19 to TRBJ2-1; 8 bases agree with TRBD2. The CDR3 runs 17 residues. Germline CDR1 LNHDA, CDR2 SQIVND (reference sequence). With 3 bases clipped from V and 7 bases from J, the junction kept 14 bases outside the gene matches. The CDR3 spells CASSMRREGRLGNEQFF. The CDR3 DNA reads TGTGCCAGTAGTATGCGTCGGGAGGGCCGTTTAGGTAATGAGCAGTTCTTC. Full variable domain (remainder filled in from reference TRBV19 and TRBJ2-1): DGGITQSPKYLFRKEGQNVTLSCEQNLNHDAMYWYRQDPGQGLRLIYYSQIVNDFQKGDIAEGYSVSREKKESFPLTVTSAQKNPTAFYLCASSMRREGRLGNEQFFGPGTRLTVL.

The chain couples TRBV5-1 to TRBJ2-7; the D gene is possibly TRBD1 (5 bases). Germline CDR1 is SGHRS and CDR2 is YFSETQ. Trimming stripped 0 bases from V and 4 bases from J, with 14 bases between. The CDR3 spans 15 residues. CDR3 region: CASSLVTGQIYEQYF. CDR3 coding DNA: TGCGCCAGCAGCTTGGTTACAGGTCAAATATACGAGCAGTACTTC.

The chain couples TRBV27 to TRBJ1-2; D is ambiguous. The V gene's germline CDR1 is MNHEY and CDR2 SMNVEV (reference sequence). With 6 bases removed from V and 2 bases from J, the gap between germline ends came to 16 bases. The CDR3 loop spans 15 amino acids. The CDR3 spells CASRPERFFNYGYTF. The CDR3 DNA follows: TGTGCCAGCAGACCGGAGAGATTCTTCAACTATGGCTACACCTTC.

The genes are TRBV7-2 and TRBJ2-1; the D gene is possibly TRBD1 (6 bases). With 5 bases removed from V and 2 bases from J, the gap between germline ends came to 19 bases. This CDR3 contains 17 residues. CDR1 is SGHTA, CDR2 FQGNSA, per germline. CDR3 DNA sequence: TGTGCCAGCAGCCTCGTGGGGGACAAAAAAACCTACAATGAGCAGTTCTTC. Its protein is CASSLVGDKKTYNEQFF.

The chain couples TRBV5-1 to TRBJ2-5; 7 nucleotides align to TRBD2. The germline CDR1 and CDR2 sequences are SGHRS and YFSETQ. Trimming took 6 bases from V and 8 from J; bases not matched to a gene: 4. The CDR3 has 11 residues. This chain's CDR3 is CASIGTTTQYF. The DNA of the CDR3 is TGCGCCAGCATTGGGACTACAACCCAGTACTTC.

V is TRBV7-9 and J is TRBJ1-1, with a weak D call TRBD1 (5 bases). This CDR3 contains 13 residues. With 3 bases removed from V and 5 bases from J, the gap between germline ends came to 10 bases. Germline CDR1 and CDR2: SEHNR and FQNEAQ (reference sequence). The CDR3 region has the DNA TGTGCCAGCAGCTTTACAGGTAGGACTGAAGCTTTCTTT. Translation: CASSFTGRTEAFF.

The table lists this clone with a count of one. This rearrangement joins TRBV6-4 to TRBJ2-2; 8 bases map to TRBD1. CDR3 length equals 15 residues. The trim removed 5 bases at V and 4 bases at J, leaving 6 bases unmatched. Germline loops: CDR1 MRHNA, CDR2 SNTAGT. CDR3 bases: TGTGCCAGCAGTCCGACAGGGGTGAGCACCGGGGAGCTGTTTTTT. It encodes CASSPTGVSTGELFF.

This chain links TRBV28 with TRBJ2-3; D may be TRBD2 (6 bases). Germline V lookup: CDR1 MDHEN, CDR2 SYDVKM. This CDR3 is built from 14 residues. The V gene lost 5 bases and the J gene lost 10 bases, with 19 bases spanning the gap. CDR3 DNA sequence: TGTGCCAGCAGTCTCCGGGGAGTGGGAGGATCGCAGTATTTT. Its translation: CASSLRGVGGSQYF.

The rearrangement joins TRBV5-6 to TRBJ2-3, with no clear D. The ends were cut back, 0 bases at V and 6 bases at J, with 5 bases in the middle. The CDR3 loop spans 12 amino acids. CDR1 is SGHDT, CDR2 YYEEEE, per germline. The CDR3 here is CASSLAQDTQYF. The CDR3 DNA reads TGTGCCAGCAGCTTGGCCCAGGATACGCAGTATTTT.

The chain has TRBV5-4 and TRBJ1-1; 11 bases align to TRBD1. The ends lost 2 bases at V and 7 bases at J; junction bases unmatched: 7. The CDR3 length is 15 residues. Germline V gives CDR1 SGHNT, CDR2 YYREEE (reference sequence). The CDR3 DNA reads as TGTGCCAGCAGCTTAAGGACAGGGGGCGCATTTGAAGCTTTCTTT. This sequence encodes CASSLRTGGAFEAFF. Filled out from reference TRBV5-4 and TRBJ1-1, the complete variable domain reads ETGVTQSPTHLIKTRGQQVTLRCSSQSGHNTVSWYQQALGQGPQFIFQYYREEENGRGNFPPRFSGLQFPNYSSELNVNALELDDSALYLCASSLRTGGAFEAFFGQGTRLTVV.

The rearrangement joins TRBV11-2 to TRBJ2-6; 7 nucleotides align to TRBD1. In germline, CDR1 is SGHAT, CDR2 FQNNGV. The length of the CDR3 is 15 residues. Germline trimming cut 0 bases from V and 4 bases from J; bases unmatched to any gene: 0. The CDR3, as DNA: TGTGCCAGCAGCTTAGAGGACAGGGGGGCCAACGTCCTGACTTTC. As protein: CASSLEDRGANVLTF.

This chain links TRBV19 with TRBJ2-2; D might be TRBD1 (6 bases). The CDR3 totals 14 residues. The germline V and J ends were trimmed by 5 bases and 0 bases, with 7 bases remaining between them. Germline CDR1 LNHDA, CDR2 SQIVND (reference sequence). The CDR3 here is CASSGGPNTGELFF. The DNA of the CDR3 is TGTGCCAGTAGTGGGGGCCCGAACACCGGGGAGCTGTTTTTT.

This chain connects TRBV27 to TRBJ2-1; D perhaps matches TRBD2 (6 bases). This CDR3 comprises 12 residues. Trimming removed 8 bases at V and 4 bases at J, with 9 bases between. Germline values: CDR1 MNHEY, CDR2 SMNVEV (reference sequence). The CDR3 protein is CASGRTYNEQFF. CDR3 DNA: TGTGCCAGCGGGAGGACATACAATGAGCAGTTCTTC.

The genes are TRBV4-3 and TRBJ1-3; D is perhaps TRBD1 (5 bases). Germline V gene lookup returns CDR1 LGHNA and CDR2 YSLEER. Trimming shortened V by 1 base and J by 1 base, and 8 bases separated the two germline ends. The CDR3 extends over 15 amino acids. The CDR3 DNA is TGCGCCAGCAGCCAAGTTCCAGGGTCTGGAAACACCATATATTTT. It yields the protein CASSQVPGSGNTIYF.

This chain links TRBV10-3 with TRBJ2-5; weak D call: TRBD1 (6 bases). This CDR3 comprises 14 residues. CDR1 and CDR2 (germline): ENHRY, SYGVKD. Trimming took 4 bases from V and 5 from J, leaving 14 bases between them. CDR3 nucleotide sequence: TGTGCCATCAGTGGTTCAGGGGTCGGGGAGACCCAGTACTTC. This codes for CAISGSGVGETQYF.

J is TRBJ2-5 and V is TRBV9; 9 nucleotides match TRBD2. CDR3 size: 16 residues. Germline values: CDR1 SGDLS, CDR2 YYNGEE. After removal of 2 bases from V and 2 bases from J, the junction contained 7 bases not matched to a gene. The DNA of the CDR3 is TGTGCCAGCAGCGTGGGTGCGGGAGGGACGCAAGAGACCCAGTACTTC. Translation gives CASSVGAGGTQETQYF. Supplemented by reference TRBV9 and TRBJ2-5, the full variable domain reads DSGVTQTPKHLITATGQRVTLRCSPRSGDLSVYWYQQSLDQGLQFLIQYYNGEERAKGNILERFSAQQFPDLHSELNLSSLELGDSALYFCASSVGAGGTQETQYFGPGTRLLVL.

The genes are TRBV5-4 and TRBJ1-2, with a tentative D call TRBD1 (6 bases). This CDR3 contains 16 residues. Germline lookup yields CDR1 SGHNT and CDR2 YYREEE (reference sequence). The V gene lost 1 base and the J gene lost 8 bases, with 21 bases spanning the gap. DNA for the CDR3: TGTGCCAGCAGCTTGATTTTACAGGGTATTGGGGGCGGCTACACCTTC. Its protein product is CASSLILQGIGGGYTF. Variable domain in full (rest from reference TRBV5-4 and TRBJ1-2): ETGVTQSPTHLIKTRGQQVTLRCSSQSGHNTVSWYQQALGQGPQFIFQYYREEENGRGNFPPRFSGLQFPNYSSELNVNALELDDSALYLCASSLILQGIGGGYTFGSGTRLTVV.